A selection of T cell receptor beta chains follows, all from one sample in a study of PD-L1 blockade in urothelial cancer. Method: immunoSEQ multiplex PCR; TCRdb's copy keeps in-frame clones and lacks some. Of tens of thousands of clones listed, under 90% are singletons. This specimen was PBMCs, taken around atezolizumab (anti-PD-L1) treatment. The receptors here all came from a man in his fifties or sixties with urothelial cancer. Both conserved end residues are part of each CDR3. D genes are given only for firm matches. Clone size is given for some rows only: seen once, a few or many times, or a class if the clone is expanded.

TRBD1 | TRBJ1-1 | once | 16 | TRBV4-2 | CASSQRDDRGFAEAFF | TGTGCCAGCAGCCAACGGGATGACAGGGGGTTCGCTGAAGCTTTCTTT
TRBD1 | TRBJ1-4 | few | 14 | TRBV6-6 | CASSQDRVAEKLFF | TGTGCCAGCAGTCAGGACAGGGTTGCTGAAAAACTGTTTTTT
- | TRBJ1-1 | - | 13 | TRBV25-1 | CASSITDNTEAFF | TGTGCCAGCAGTATTACAGACAACACTGAAGCTTTCTTT
- | TRBJ2-3 | - | 14 | TRBV10-1 | CASSWDLNTDTQYF | TGCGCCAGCAGTTGGGACTTGAACACAGATACGCAGTATTTT
TRBD1 | TRBJ1-4 | - | 16 | TRBV4-1 | CASSPRTGEANEKLFF | TGCGCCAGCAGCCCCCGGACAGGGGAGGCTAATGAAAAACTGTTTTTT
- | TRBJ2-2 | few | 15 | TRBV15 | CATSRVQGFQRELFF | TGTGCCACCAGCAGAGTTCAGGGTTTTCAACGGGAGCTGTTTTTT
- | TRBJ2-5 | - | 14 | TRBV5-1 | CASSLPQGQETQYF | TGCGCCAGCAGCTTGCCGCAGGGCCAAGAGACCCAGTACTTC
- | TRBJ2-5 | - | 14 | TRBV9 | CASSVQGYQETQYF | TGTGCCAGCAGCGTTCAGGGTTACCAAGAGACCCAGTACTTC
- | TRBJ1-2 | - | 14 | TRBV28 | CASSLLTLGRGYTF | TGTGCCAGCAGTTTATTGACCCTGGGGAGAGGCTACACCTTC
- | TRBJ2-7 | - | 12 | TRBV30 | CAWSLTRYEQYF | TGTGCCTGGAGTCTTACGCGCTACGAGCAGTACTTC
TRBD1 | TRBJ2-7 | - | 15 | TRBV11-3 | CASSSRTGDYYEQYF | TGTGCCAGCAGCTCCCGGACAGGGGACTATTACGAGCAGTACTTC
- | TRBJ1-5 | - | 16 | TRBV23-1 | CASSPPGQSYNQPQHF | TGCGCCAGCAGTCCGCCCGGACAGTCTTACAATCAGCCCCAGCATTTT
- | TRBJ2-2 | - | 11 | TRBV28 | CATAGNGELFF | TGTGCCACCGCAGGGAACGGGGAGCTGTTTTTT
TRBD2 | TRBJ2-5 | - | 17 | TRBV7-6 | CASSLASGGAMGETQYF | TGTGCCAGCAGCTTAGCTAGCGGGGGGGCGATGGGCGAGACCCAGTACTTC
- | TRBJ2-1 | - | 19 | TRBV9 | CASSPKTGIAGSSYNEQFF | TGTGCCAGCAGCCCAAAAACCGGTATTGCCGGGAGCTCCTACAATGAGCAGTTCTTC
TRBD1 | TRBJ2-5 | many | 15 | TRBV5-4 | CASSLLGGEVVTQYF | TGTGCCAGCAGCCTACTAGGGGGCGAGGTGGTGACCCAGTACTTC
TRBD2 | TRBJ2-3 | few | 16 | TRBV28 | CASSLLARTSTDTQYF | TGTGCCAGCAGCCTACTAGCGCGTACTAGCACAGATACGCAGTATTTT